One sample yielded the 24 T cell receptor beta chains listed below, sequenced in a study of T-cell memory formation after mild COVID-19. TCRdb re-called the 5' RACE reads with MiXCR, one entry per CDR3 protein. The table records about 280,000 distinct CDR3 sequences, under 8.5% of them present only once. The sequenced sample was PBMCs or a T cell subset sorted from them (not recorded which). These receptors were taken from a man in his late teens or twenties who had mild COVID-19 (a few samples of this study predate the infection). Cell type and time point are not known.

The rearrangement joins TRBV3-1 to TRBJ2-1, with a possible D match to TRBD2 (6 bases). Trimming shortened V by 0 bases and J by 2 bases, and 8 bases separated the two germline ends. Germline V lookup: CDR1 LGHDT, CDR2 YNNKEL (reference sequence). The CDR3 contains 15 residues. The CDR3 region has the DNA TGTGCCAGCAGCCAAGACGCGGGGCCCTACAATGAGCAGTTCTTC. Translated, it gives CASSQDAGPYNEQFF.

This clonotype was counted between two and nine times. The chain couples TRBV4-1 to TRBJ2-1; D is undetermined. V was trimmed by 2 bases and J by 1 base, leaving 9 bases between them. Germline-derived CDR1 and CDR2 are MGHRA and YSYEKL. This CDR3 contains 15 residues. CDR3 in DNA: TGCGCCAGCAGCCAATTCGTGGGTTCCTACAATGAGCAGTTCTTC. Amino acids: CASSQFVGSYNEQFF.

This clonotype was counted between two and nine times. The chain carries TRBV4-3 and TRBJ2-4, with D perhaps matching TRBD2 (6 bases). Germline V lookup: CDR1 LGHNA, CDR2 YSLEER. The CDR3 is 17 amino acids. V was cut by 0 bases and J by 1 base, with 13 bases left in between. For the CDR3, the DNA is TGCGCCAGCAGCCAAGATGGAGGGTCCGGGGCCAAAAACATTCAGTACTTC. Translated, it gives CASSQDGGSGAKNIQYF.

This clonotype has a count of ten or more. The chain joins TRBV6-5 to TRBJ2-3; 9 bases match TRBD2. The CDR3 sequence is 14 residues long. V lost 4 bases and J lost 2; bases outside the gene matches: 1. The germline CDR1 and CDR2 sequences are MNHEY and SVGAGI. The CDR3 here is CASSWTSVTDTQYF. CDR3 in DNA: TGTGCCAGCAGTTGGACTAGCGTCACAGATACGCAGTATTTT.

The sample holds a few counts of this clonotype. The rearrangement links TRBV7-3 to TRBJ2-1; possibly TRBD2 for D (7 bases). This CDR3 contains 14 residues. CDR1 and CDR2 from the germline V gene are SGHTA and FQGTGA. The V gene lost 1 base and the J gene lost 5 bases, with 9 bases spanning the gap. CDR3 loop: CASSLSGGNNEQFF. In DNA form, the CDR3 reads TGTGCCAGCAGCTTAAGCGGGGGCAACAATGAGCAGTTCTTC.

This chain links TRBV29-1 with TRBJ2-5; D remains unclear. There are 13 residues in the CDR3. In germline, CDR1 is SQVTM, CDR2 ANQGSEA. Trimming cost V 0 bases and J 6 bases, with 11 bases left between them. This CDR3 reads CSVEEGLGKTQYF. CDR3 coding DNA: TGCAGCGTTGAAGAGGGGTTGGGAAAGACCCAGTACTTC.

The gene calls are TRBV12-3 or TRBV12-4 and TRBJ1-4, with a weak D call TRBD1 (5 bases). This CDR3 is built from 15 residues. V was clipped by 2 bases and J by 8 bases, with 15 bases between them. CDR3 coding DNA: TGTGCCAGCAGTTTATCTGGGGGGGTTCGGGAAAAACTGTTTTTT. It translates to CASSLSGGVREKLFF.

This chain connects TRBV20-1 to TRBJ2-3, with D possibly TRBD2 on 5 matching bases. CDR1 and CDR2 from the germline V gene are DFQATT and SNEGSKA (reference sequence). V shed 3 bases and J shed 5 bases, with 12 bases lying between them. This CDR3 is built from 13 residues. CDR3 amino acids: CSASGVREDTQYF. CDR3 DNA sequence: TGCAGTGCTAGTGGGGTGAGGGAAGATACGCAGTATTTT.

This clonotype was seen many times. This chain joins TRBV4-1 and TRBJ1-2; TRBD1 is a possible D gene (5 bases). Germline CDR1 reads MGHRA; CDR2 reads YSYEKL. The germline V and J ends were trimmed by 4 bases and 8 bases, with 8 bases remaining between them. The CDR3 has 11 residues. Written as DNA, the CDR3 is TGCGCCAGCAGCCGGGGCGTCGGCTACACCTTC. Translation: CASSRGVGYTF.

This clonotype was seen more than once but under ten times. This sequence joins TRBV6-5 and TRBJ1-2; D might be TRBD1 (5 bases). The CDR3 runs to 13 residues. The ends were cut back, 6 bases at V and 0 bases at J, with 8 bases in the middle. Looked up from germline, CDR1 is MNHEY and CDR2 is SVGAGI. Written as DNA, the CDR3 is TGTGCCAGCAGGATGACAGCTAACTATGGCTACACCTTC. Protein: CASRMTANYGYTF.

The chain employs TRBV11-2 and TRBJ2-4, with 8 bases that match TRBD1. The CDR3 consists of 16 residues. Unmatched junction bases numbered 10, after V lost 5 bases and J lost 4 bases. In germline, CDR1 is SGHAT, CDR2 FQNNGV. Written as DNA, the CDR3 is TGTGCCAGCAGCCCACTCAGGGGGCGATGGAAAAACATTCAGTACTTC. Amino acid sequence: CASSPLRGRWKNIQYF.

At least ten counts were recorded for this clonotype. The V and J genes are TRBV14 and TRBJ2-2; 7 bases are shared with TRBD1. The CDR3 contains 16 residues. Germline CDR1 SGHDN, CDR2 FVKESK. With 0 bases clipped from V and 3 bases from J, the junction kept 4 bases outside the gene matches. CDR3 loop: CASSQERDRYTGELFF. The CDR3, as DNA: TGTGCCAGCAGCCAAGAAAGGGACAGATACACCGGGGAGCTGTTTTTT. Full variable domain (missing parts from reference TRBV14 and TRBJ2-2): EAGVTQFPSHSVIEKGQTVTLRCDPISGHDNLYWYRRVMGKEIKFLLHFVKESKQDESGMPNNRFLAERTGGTYSTLKVQPAELEDSGVYFCASSQERDRYTGELFFGEGSRLTVL.

Many counts were recorded for this clonotype. The chain recombines TRBV18 with TRBJ1-6, with a weak D call TRBD1 (6 bases). The V and J ends lost 3 bases and 7 bases respectively, with 16 bases between them. Germline CDR1 is KGHSH and CDR2 is LQKENI. This CDR3 is built from 16 residues. The CDR3 here is CASSPLITGSNSPLHF. The CDR3 DNA reads TGTGCCAGCTCACCTCTCATAACAGGGAGCAATTCACCCCTCCACTTT.

In its sample, this clonotype was seen many times. This chain connects TRBV20-1 to TRBJ2-7; TRBD2 agrees at 7 bases. V trimming: 0 bases; J trimming: 3 bases; junction bases outside the gene matches: 5. The CDR3 is 14 amino acids. The germline V gene has CDR1 DFQATT and CDR2 SNEGSKA (reference sequence). Written as DNA, the CDR3 is TGCAGTGCTAGAGATCGTGGGGGGGGCTACGAGCAGTACTTC. Its protein product is CSARDRGGGYEQYF.

V gene TRBV5-5 combines with J gene TRBJ1-1, with 7 bases fitting TRBD1. Germline assignment: CDR1 SGHKS and CDR2 YYEKEE (reference sequence). This CDR3 contains 14 residues. V shed 5 bases, J shed 3 bases, and the junction held 7 bases outside the gene matches. In DNA, the CDR3 is TGTGCCAGCAGGTACAGGGGTTTGTACACTGAAGCTTTCTTT. It translates to CASRYRGLYTEAFF.

The chain carries TRBV11-2 and TRBJ1-2; D is ambiguous. Germline CDR1 SGHAT, CDR2 FQNNGV. Trimming left V 1 base short and J 13 bases short, with 19 bases between. The CDR3 is made up of 14 amino acids. The DNA of the CDR3 is TGTGCCAGCAGCTTAGGCCCTCTCATGTCCCTGCTCACCTTC. Translating gives CASSLGPLMSLLTF.

This clonotype was detected ten times or more. The CDR3 protein is CASTNGRRTSIRNEQFF. CDR3 bases: TGTGCCAGCACCAACGGACGCAGGACTTCGATTCGCAATGAGCAGTTCTTC. The rearrangement links TRBV12-3 or TRBV12-4 to TRBJ2-1, with D perhaps matching TRBD2 (5 bases). Trimming stripped 7 bases from V and 6 bases from J, with 25 bases between. The CDR3 extends over 17 amino acids.

This clonotype was picked up a small number of times. This chain joins TRBV15 and TRBJ1-4; D is unresolved. Trimming left V 1 base short and J 4 bases short, with 10 bases between. Per germline, CDR1 LNHNV and CDR2 YYDKDF (reference sequence). This CDR3 is built from 15 residues. This CDR3 is CATSRAGANNEKLFF. DNA for the CDR3: TGTGCCACCAGCAGAGCAGGAGCCAATAATGAAAAACTGTTTTTT.

This clonotype was seen at least ten times. The rearrangement joins TRBV20-1 to TRBJ2-7; 8 bases line up with TRBD1. The V and J ends lost 4 bases and 2 bases, in that order; junction bases with no gene match: 4. Looked up from germline, CDR1 is DFQATT and CDR2 is SNEGSKA (reference sequence). CDR3 size: 13 residues. The CDR3 sequence: CSATRTGTYEQYV. For the CDR3, the DNA is TGCAGTGCTACCCGGACAGGGACCTACGAGCAGTACGTC.

This clonotype showed up just a few times. V usage is TRBV20-1 and J usage is TRBJ2-4; no clear D gene. The CDR3 consists of 17 residues. In germline, CDR1 is DFQATT, CDR2 SNEGSKA (reference sequence). V was shortened by 5 bases and J by 1 base, with 21 bases between the two germline ends. CDR3 DNA: TGCAGTGCTTCCGACGAAACCCGACTCGACGCCAAAAACATTCAGTACTTC. Protein product: CSASDETRLDAKNIQYF.

This clonotype was detected a few times. This chain joins TRBV20-1 and TRBJ2-1, with TRBD2 matching over 14 bases. Per germline, CDR1 DFQATT and CDR2 SNEGSKA (reference sequence). This CDR3 has 14 residues. The ends lost 5 bases at V and 7 bases at J; junction bases unmatched: 4. The CDR3, as DNA: TGCAGTGCTCCGACTAGCGGGGGGGCTAATGAGCAGTTCTTC. It codes for CSAPTSGGANEQFF.

This clonotype was observed a few times. The gene calls are TRBV3-1 and TRBJ2-7; 8 nucleotides line up with TRBD2. CDR3 size: 16 residues. The germline V gene has CDR1 LGHDT and CDR2 YNNKEL (reference sequence). J was trimmed by 0 bases and V by 5 bases; bases with no gene match: 9. The CDR3 DNA reads TGTGCCAGCAGCGACCGCCCAGCGGGGGCCTCCTACGAGCAGTACTTC. It encodes CASSDRPAGASYEQYF.

This clonotype has a handful of counts. The J gene is TRBJ2-2, the V gene TRBV11-2; D is unresolved. Trimming took off 6 bases at V and 6 bases at J, with 20 bases between the two ends. The CDR3 runs to 16 residues. Germline values: CDR1 SGHAT, CDR2 FQNNGV. The CDR3 loop is CASSLGIFPWAGELFF. The CDR3 nucleotides are TGTGCCAGCAGTTTGGGGATTTTCCCTTGGGCCGGGGAGCTGTTTTTT.

This clonotype appeared a few times. The chain combines TRBV6-5 with TRBJ1-1; a possible D gene is TRBD1 (5 bases). V was shortened by 2 bases and J by 5 bases, with 9 bases between the two germline ends. The CDR3 runs 13 residues. Germline CDR1 reads MNHEY; CDR2 reads SVGAGI. Here the CDR3 DNA reads TGTGCCAGCAGTTACGGCAGGGAGACTGAAGCTTTCTTT. Its protein product is CASSYGRETEAFF.